One sample yielded the 30 T cell receptor beta chains listed below, sequenced in a study of T cell responses to AZD1222 COVID-19 vaccine. Only in-frame clones appear in the TCRdb table, and some are missing; sequencing was by immunoSEQ multiplex PCR. Of roughly 120,000 clones listed, about 88% are singletons. The material sequenced was peripheral blood, taken on day 0 of AZD1222 vaccination. The receptors shown here come from an adult in good health.

The rearrangement joins TRBV6-2 or TRBV6-3 to TRBJ1-2, with 11 bases that match TRBD1. The germline gives CDR1 MNHEY, CDR2 SVGEGT. The junction had 9 bases not matched to a gene; V was cut back by 5 bases and J by 4 bases. This CDR3 is built from 16 residues. CDR3 nucleotide sequence: TGTGCCAGCAGTCGACCGCCGGGGACAGGGGGCTATGGCTACACCTTC. Translation: CASSRPPGTGGYGYTF.

The gene calls are TRBV5-1 and TRBJ2-3; TRBD2 is a possible D gene (6 bases). The CDR3 is 14 amino acids. Germline CDR1 reads SGHRS; CDR2 reads YFSETQ. Trimming cost V 0 bases and J 5 bases, with 10 bases left between them. The CDR3 loop is CASSLAGEGDTQYF. In nucleotides, the CDR3 is TGCGCCAGCAGCTTGGCGGGAGAGGGAGATACGCAGTATTTT.

This rearrangement joins TRBV6-6 to TRBJ1-6; 7 nucleotides agree with TRBD1. This CDR3 contains 14 residues. Germline V gene lookup returns CDR1 MNHNY and CDR2 SVGAGI (reference sequence). The V and J ends lost 4 bases and 9 bases, in that order; junction bases with no gene match: 6. The CDR3 here is CASSSSGGSSPLHF. The DNA of the CDR3 is TGTGCCAGCAGTTCGTCAGGGGGGAGTTCACCCCTCCACTTT.

The chain combines TRBV6-5 with TRBJ1-1; no clear D gene. The CDR3 has 13 residues. V lost 1 base, J lost 1 base, and 4 bases lay in between. CDR1 and CDR2 (germline): MNHEY, SVGAGI. The CDR3 loop is CASSYWRNTEAFF. CDR3 sequence (DNA): TGTGCCAGCAGTTACTGGAGGAACACTGAAGCTTTCTTT.

The V and J genes are TRBV28 and TRBJ2-7; 7 bases align to TRBD2. The trim removed 5 bases at V and 3 bases at J, leaving 13 bases unmatched. CDR1 and CDR2 (germline): MDHEN, SYDVKM. The CDR3 runs 16 residues. CDR3 sequence reads: CASSLGTGGPFYEQYF. The CDR3 region has the DNA TGTGCCAGCAGTCTTGGGACGGGAGGCCCGTTCTACGAGCAGTACTTC.

The chain couples TRBV12-3 or TRBV12-4 to TRBJ1-2; D is possibly TRBD1 (5 bases). V dropped 6 bases and J dropped 10 bases, with 18 bases sitting between them. The length of the CDR3 is 13 residues. This CDR3 is CASSTLAGKIYTF. In nucleotides, the CDR3 is TGTGCCAGCAGCACTCTGGCAGGGAAGATCTACACCTTC.

This chain uses TRBV5-1 with TRBJ2-1; a weak D match, TRBD1 (6 bases). Trimming removed 4 bases from V and 2 bases from J, with 16 bases in between. This CDR3 region has 16 residues. In germline, CDR1 is SGHRS, CDR2 YFSETQ. The CDR3 here is CASSNDRTRTYNEQFF. The DNA for the CDR3 is TGCGCCAGCAGCAACGACAGGACAAGGACCTACAATGAGCAGTTCTTC. Full variable domain (missing parts from reference TRBV5-1 and TRBJ2-1): KAGVTQTPRYLIKTRGQQVTLSCSPISGHRSVSWYQQTPGQGLQFLFEYFSETQRNKGNFPGRFSGRQFSNSRSEMNVSTLELGDSALYLCASSNDRTRTYNEQFFGPGTRLTVL.

V is TRBV9 and J is TRBJ2-3; 7 bases align to TRBD2. This CDR3 comprises 15 residues. V was pared by 0 bases and J by 6 bases, with 7 bases of the junction left unmatched. Germline V gene sequence: CDR1 SGDLS, CDR2 YYNGEE. The CDR3 region has the DNA TGTGCCAGCAGCGTAGAAAGGACTAGACTGGATACGCAGTATTTT. This translates into CASSVERTRLDTQYF.

V usage is TRBV19 and J usage is TRBJ1-1; perhaps TRBD1 as D (6 bases). Trimming took 6 bases from V and 1 from J, leaving 12 bases between them. This CDR3 contains 14 residues. Germline CDR1 reads LNHDA; CDR2 reads SQIVND (reference sequence). Written as DNA, the CDR3 is TGTGCCAGTAGACCGGGACATAGGAACACTGAAGCTTTCTTT. Its protein is CASRPGHRNTEAFF.

The chain is built from TRBV4-3 and TRBJ2-1, with TRBD1 matching over 11 bases. Germline trimming cut 3 bases from V and 7 bases from J; bases unmatched to any gene: 5. The length of the CDR3 is 15 residues. CDR1 LGHNA and CDR2 YSLEER come from the germline V gene. CDR3 coding DNA: TGCGCCAGCAGCCAGGGGACAGGGGGTCCGAATGAGCAGTTCTTC. Protein: CASSQGTGGPNEQFF.

The chain couples TRBV4-1 to TRBJ2-7; the D gene is possibly TRBD2 (5 bases). Trimming cost V 4 bases and J 7 bases, with 11 bases left between them. The germline V gene encodes CDR1 MGHRA and CDR2 YSYEKL. The CDR3 is made up of 12 amino acids. The CDR3 DNA is TGCGCCAGCAGCCCGGACGGCGGGGAGCAGTACTTC. It yields the protein CASSPDGGEQYF.

This sequence joins TRBV7-8 and TRBJ2-7; 7 positions agree with TRBD2. This CDR3 region has 16 residues. V shed 6 bases, J shed 1 base, and the junction held 12 bases outside the gene matches. Germline CDR1 reads SGHVS; CDR2 reads FQNEAQ. The CDR3, as DNA: TGTGCCAGCAGGACAACGGGCGGGAGTCAGTCCTACGAGCAGTACTTC. Translation: CASRTTGGSQSYEQYF.

The rearrangement links TRBV6-6 to TRBJ1-4; 7 bases fit TRBD1. Germline V lookup: CDR1 MNHNY, CDR2 SVGAGI (reference sequence). V shed 0 bases, J shed 8 bases, and the junction held 3 bases outside the gene matches. The length of the CDR3 is 14 residues. CDR3 region: CASSYSRGGEKLFF. CDR3 nucleotide sequence: TGTGCCAGCAGTTACTCCAGGGGGGGGGAAAAACTGTTTTTT.

The gene calls are TRBV9 and TRBJ1-5; TRBD1 is a possible D gene (6 bases). Trimming shortened V by 0 bases and J by 3 bases, and 10 bases separated the two germline ends. The CDR3 has 15 amino acids. Germline lookup yields CDR1 SGDLS and CDR2 YYNGEE. For the CDR3, the DNA is TGTGCCAGCAGCGTAGGAGGGGGAGTCAATCAGCCCCAGCATTTT. It codes for CASSVGGGVNQPQHF. Based on the CDR3 plus reference TRBV9 and TRBJ1-5, the full variable domain is DSGVTQTPKHLITATGQRVTLRCSPRSGDLSVYWYQQSLDQGLQFLIQYYNGEERAKGNILERFSAQQFPDLHSELNLSSLELGDSALYFCASSVGGGVNQPQHFGDGTRLSIL.

The J gene is TRBJ1-1, the V gene TRBV6-2 or TRBV6-3, with D tentatively TRBD1 (5 bases). The CDR3 extends over 15 amino acids. V lost 5 bases and J lost 0, with 13 bases in between. Germline loops: CDR1 MNHEY, CDR2 SVGEGT. The CDR3 sequence is CASSPGTALNTEAFF. The CDR3 nucleotides are TGTGCCAGCAGTCCCGGGACGGCCCTGAACACTGAAGCTTTCTTT.

The chain employs TRBV7-9 and TRBJ1-2; weak D call: TRBD1 (6 bases). Looked up from germline, CDR1 is SEHNR and CDR2 is FQNEAQ (reference sequence). This CDR3 is 13 amino acids long. V lost 5 bases and J 6 bases, leaving 13 bases between the germline ends. This CDR3 is CASSPGSGDGYTF. CDR3 in DNA: TGTGCCAGCAGCCCCGGGTCAGGGGATGGCTACACCTTC.

The rearrangement links TRBV7-2 to TRBJ1-1; D is undetermined. V shed 4 bases and J shed 6 bases, with 6 bases lying between them. The CDR3 has 11 residues. Germline CDR1 and CDR2: SGHTA and FQGNSA. The CDR3 protein is CASSSNAEAFF. The CDR3 region has the DNA TGTGCCAGCAGCTCTAACGCTGAAGCTTTCTTT.

This chain uses TRBV19 with TRBJ1-3; the match to TRBD1 covers 9 bases. J lost 2 bases, V lost 7 bases, and 15 bases had no gene match. The CDR3 runs 18 residues. Germline values: CDR1 LNHDA, CDR2 SQIVND (reference sequence). For the CDR3, the DNA is TGTGCCAGTACCCAGGGGAGACCGGGACAGGGAACTGGAAACACCATATATTTT. Translation: CASTQGRPGQGTGNTIYF.

This chain links TRBV5-1 with TRBJ1-1, with TRBD1 as a possible D gene (5 bases). Trimming removed 2 bases at V and 0 bases at J, with 14 bases between. Looked up from germline, CDR1 is SGHRS and CDR2 is YFSETQ. The CDR3 runs 16 residues. CDR3 loop: CASSLSGANMNTEAFF. CDR3 nucleotide sequence: TGCGCCAGCAGCTTAAGCGGGGCAAACATGAACACTGAAGCTTTCTTT.

The rearrangement joins TRBV24-1 to TRBJ1-5; D is possibly TRBD1 (6 bases). V lost 4 bases and J 2 bases, leaving 8 bases between the germline ends. The CDR3 loop spans 14 amino acids. CDR1 is KGHDR, CDR2 SFDVKD, per germline. The CDR3 loop is CATSDRGGNQPQHF. The CDR3, as DNA: TGTGCCACCAGTGACAGGGGTGGCAATCAGCCCCAGCATTTT.

The chain has TRBV6-2 or TRBV6-3 and TRBJ2-7; TRBD2 matches at 12 bases. J was trimmed by 2 bases and V by 5 bases; bases with no gene match: 13. In germline, CDR1 is MNHEY, CDR2 SVGEGT. This CDR3 is 18 amino acids long. The CDR3 reads CASSSDSLLAGGPYEQYF. The DNA of the CDR3 is TGTGCCAGCAGTAGCGACTCATTACTAGCGGGGGGCCCCTACGAGCAGTACTTC.

The chain links TRBV10-2 to TRBJ1-1; TRBD1 agrees at 11 bases. The V gene end was trimmed by 6 bases and the J gene end by 0 bases; junction bases not matched to a gene: 6. The CDR3 totals 16 residues. CDR1 is WSHSY and CDR2 is SAAADI in the germline V gene. CDR3 sequence reads: CASRDRGQTVNTEAFF. The CDR3, as DNA: TGCGCCAGCAGGGACAGGGGGCAGACGGTGAACACTGAAGCTTTCTTT.

This chain joins TRBV5-6 and TRBJ2-7; D call uncertain. With 4 bases removed from V and 2 bases from J, the gap between germline ends came to 13 bases. The CDR3 has 14 residues. CDR1 is SGHDT and CDR2 is YYEEEE in the germline V gene. The CDR3 loop is CASSRVVTAYEQYF. In DNA, the CDR3 is TGTGCCAGCAGCCGGGTAGTGACCGCCTACGAGCAGTACTTC. Filled out from reference TRBV5-6 and TRBJ2-7, the complete variable domain reads DAGVTQSPTHLIKTRGQQVTLRCSPKSGHDTVSWYQQALGQGPQFIFQYYEEEERQRGNFPDRFSGHQFPNYSSELNVNALLLGDSALYLCASSRVVTAYEQYFGPGTRLTVT.

The rearrangement uses TRBV12-5 and TRBJ1-1, with a tentative D call TRBD1 (6 bases). V lost 0 bases and J lost 7, with 12 bases in between. The CDR3 loop spans 14 amino acids. Germline V gene lookup returns CDR1 LGHNT and CDR2 FRNRAP. This chain's CDR3 is CASGLVSGASEAFF. The CDR3 nucleotides are TGTGCTAGTGGTTTGGTTTCAGGGGCTAGTGAAGCTTTCTTT. Full variable domain (outside the CDR3, taken from reference TRBV12-5 and TRBJ1-1): DARVTQTPRHKVTEMGQEVTMRCQPILGHNTVFWYRQTMMQGLELLAYFRNRAPLDDSGMPKDRFSAEMPDATLATLKIQPSEPRDSAVYFCASGLVSGASEAFFGQGTRLTVV.

The gene calls are TRBV27 and TRBJ2-7, with 7 bases that match TRBD2. In germline, CDR1 is MNHEY, CDR2 SMNVEV (reference sequence). V lost 5 bases, J lost 4 bases, and 8 bases stayed unmatched. The CDR3 consists of 14 residues. The DNA for the CDR3 is TGTGCCAGCAGTACACGCGGGGGTCCTTACGAGCAGTACTTC. Its protein is CASSTRGGPYEQYF.

The V call is TRBV28, the J call TRBJ2-1; D remains ambiguous. Per germline, CDR1 MDHEN and CDR2 SYDVKM. This CDR3 comprises 15 residues. V was shortened by 2 bases and J by 4 bases, with 12 bases between the two germline ends. The DNA for the CDR3 is TGTGCCAGCAGTTTACCGCAGGCTCAGTACAATGAGCAGTTCTTC. Translation gives CASSLPQAQYNEQFF.

The V gene is TRBV5-5, the J gene TRBJ2-7; D may be TRBD1 or TRBD2 (5 bases each). The V gene lost 1 base and the J gene lost 0 bases, with 8 bases spanning the gap. The CDR3 runs to 14 residues. The germline gives CDR1 SGHKS, CDR2 YYEKEE (reference sequence). CDR3 loop: CASSLPGTSYEQYF. Written as DNA, the CDR3 is TGTGCCAGCAGCTTGCCAGGGACCTCCTACGAGCAGTACTTC.

V is TRBV11-2 and J is TRBJ1-4, with 7 bases aligning to TRBD1. V lost 5 bases to trimming and J lost 5 bases; unmatched junction nucleotides: 2. The CDR3 is 13 amino acids. CDR1 SGHAT and CDR2 FQNNGV come from the germline V gene. The CDR3 is CASSRGQNEKLFF. The CDR3, as DNA: TGTGCCAGCAGCCGGGGACAGAATGAAAAACTGTTTTTT.

The rearrangement joins TRBV6-2 or TRBV6-3 to TRBJ1-1; D gene uncertain. The V gene's germline CDR1 is MNHEY and CDR2 SVGEGT. The CDR3 is 16 residues long. V lost 0 bases, J lost 1 base, and 12 bases lay in between. The CDR3 sequence is CASSYSNRAWNTEAFF. CDR3 sequence (DNA): TGTGCCAGCAGTTACTCGAATCGGGCGTGGAACACTGAAGCTTTCTTT.

The gene calls are TRBV6-6 and TRBJ2-1; no clear D. The germline V and J ends were trimmed by 5 bases and 10 bases, with 0 bases remaining between them. Germline V gene lookup returns CDR1 MNHNY and CDR2 SVGAGI (reference sequence). The CDR3 sequence is 8 residues long. The CDR3 nucleotides read TGTGCCAGCAGTGAGCAGTTCTTC. Residues: CASSEQFF.